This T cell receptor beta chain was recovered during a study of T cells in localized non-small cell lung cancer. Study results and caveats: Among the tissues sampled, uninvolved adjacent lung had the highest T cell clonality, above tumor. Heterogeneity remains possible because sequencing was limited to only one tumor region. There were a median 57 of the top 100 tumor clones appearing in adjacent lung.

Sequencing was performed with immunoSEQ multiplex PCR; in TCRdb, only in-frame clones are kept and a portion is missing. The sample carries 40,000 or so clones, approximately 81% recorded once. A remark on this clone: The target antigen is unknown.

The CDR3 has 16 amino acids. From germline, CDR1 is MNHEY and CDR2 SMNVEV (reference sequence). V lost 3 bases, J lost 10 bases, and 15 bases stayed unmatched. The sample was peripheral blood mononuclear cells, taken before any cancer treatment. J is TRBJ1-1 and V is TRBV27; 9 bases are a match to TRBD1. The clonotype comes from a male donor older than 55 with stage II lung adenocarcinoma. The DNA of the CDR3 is TGTGCCAGCAGTTTTCGGCCTTCCGGGACAGGGTTTAGAGCTTTCTTT. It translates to CASSFRPSGTGFRAFF.